Listed here are 4 T cell receptor beta chains from one sample, sequenced in a study of shared clonotypes between healthy human individuals. The table came from immunoSEQ multiplex PCR; TCRdb's copy has only in-frame clones and leaves some out. Here the sample spans fewer than 1.6 million clones, approximately 98.5% being singletons. Material for sequencing was naive CD4+ T cells sorted from blood. Subset meaning: CD45RA+ positively selected. These receptors were collected from a man younger than 40 in good health.

The chain joins TRBV5-1 to TRBJ2-1; 10 bases fit TRBD2. After removal of 4 bases from V and 6 bases from J, the junction contained 10 bases not matched to a gene. Per germline, CDR1 SGHRS and CDR2 YFSETQ. This CDR3 is built from 16 residues. CDR3 residues: CASSKDLAGVINEQFF. The CDR3 bases are TGCGCCAGCAGCAAAGATCTAGCGGGAGTGATCAATGAGCAGTTCTTC.

The V call is TRBV10-2, the J call TRBJ1-1; D may be TRBD1 (6 bases). The CDR3 length is 11 residues. Germline V gene data show CDR1 as WSHSY and CDR2 as SAAADI. Trimming pared 10 bases from V and 7 bases from J, leaving 13 bases between. The DNA of the CDR3 is TGCGCCACTAAGGGGGGCGTTGAAGCTTTCTTT. Its translation is CATKGGVEAFF.

The J gene is TRBJ2-7, the V gene TRBV19; D may be TRBD2 (8 bases). The CDR3 has 16 amino acids. Germline V gives CDR1 LNHDA, CDR2 SQIVND (reference sequence). The germline V and J ends were trimmed by 10 bases and 3 bases, with 25 bases remaining between them. The CDR3, as DNA: TGTGCCAAAAGAAGACAGGGAGTCGGGAGGGGCTACGAGCAGTACTTC. Protein: CAKRRQGVGRGYEQYF.

J is TRBJ2-3 and V is TRBV9; weak D call: TRBD2 (5 bases). The V and J ends lost 0 bases and 2 bases respectively, with 10 bases between them. Per germline, CDR1 SGDLS and CDR2 YYNGEE. This CDR3 is built from 15 residues. In nucleotides, the CDR3 is TGTGCCAGCAGCGTAGGTGGGAGCTACACAGATACGCAGTATTTT. It encodes CASSVGGSYTDTQYF.